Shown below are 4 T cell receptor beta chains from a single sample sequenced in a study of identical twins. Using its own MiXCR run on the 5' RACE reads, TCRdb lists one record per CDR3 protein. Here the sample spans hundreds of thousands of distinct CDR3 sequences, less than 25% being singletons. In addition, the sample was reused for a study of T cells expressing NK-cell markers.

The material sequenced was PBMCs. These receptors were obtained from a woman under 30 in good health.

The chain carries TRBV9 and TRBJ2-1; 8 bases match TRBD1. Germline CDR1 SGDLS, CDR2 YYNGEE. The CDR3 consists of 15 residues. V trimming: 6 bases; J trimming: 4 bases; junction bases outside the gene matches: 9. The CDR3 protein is CASNRAQGAYNEQFF. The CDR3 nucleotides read TGTGCCAGCAACCGGGCCCAGGGGGCGTACAATGAGCAGTTCTTC.

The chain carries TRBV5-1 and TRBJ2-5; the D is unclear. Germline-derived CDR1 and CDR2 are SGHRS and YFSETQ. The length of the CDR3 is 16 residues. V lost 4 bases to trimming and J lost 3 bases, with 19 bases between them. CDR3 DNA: TGCGCCAGCAGCCCGGCAGGCAGACTTAGGGAAGAGACCCAGTACTTC. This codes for CASSPAGRLREETQYF.

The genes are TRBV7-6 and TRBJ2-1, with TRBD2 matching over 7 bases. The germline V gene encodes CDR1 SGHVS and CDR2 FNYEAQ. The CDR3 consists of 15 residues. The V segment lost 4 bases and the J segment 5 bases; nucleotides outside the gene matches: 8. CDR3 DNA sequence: TGTGCCAGCAGCTCGGTAGAGCGGGACGACAATGAGCAGTTCTTC. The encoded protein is CASSSVERDDNEQFF.

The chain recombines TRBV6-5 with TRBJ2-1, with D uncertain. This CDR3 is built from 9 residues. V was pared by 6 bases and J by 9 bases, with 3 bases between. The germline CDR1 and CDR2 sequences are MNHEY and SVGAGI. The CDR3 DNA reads TGTGCCAGCAGCGGTGAGCAGTTCTTC. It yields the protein CASSGEQFF.